The T cell receptor beta chain under discussion was sequenced for a study of persistence of HIV-infected CD4 T cells. Overall study context: Isolated cells were CMV- and HIV-1 Gag-responding CD4+ T cells.

To note about this clone: Its cognate antigen is unknown.

Stimulation used about 10 ug/mL lysate from CMV-infected fibroblasts. Sorted nonresponding memory CD4+ T cells were CD40L-negative, CD69-negative, CD45RO-high. Trimming cost V 2 bases and J 4 bases, with 11 bases left between them. The CDR3 is made up of 14 amino acids. Germline CDR1 MNHNS, CDR2 SASEGT. Sequencing used immunoSEQ version 4 in survey mode. Here immunoSEQ multiplex PCR was the method, and the copy in TCRdb shows in-frame clones only, minus some. This sample carries some 30,000 clones, roughly 75% of them seen once, and the ten largest clones take 0.75% to 0.9%. This chain joins TRBV6-1 and TRBJ1-1; no firm D call. Sequencing used CD4+ T cells sorted from PBMCs after roughly 18-hour stimulation, obtained from a patient who received antiretroviral therapy. The TCR sequence derives from an adult woman with HIV who was CMV-seropositive. The CDR3 DNA sequence: TGTGCCAGCAGTGAAATGGGGTTAGGCACTGAAGCTTTCTTT. Translation: CASSEMGLGTEAFF.